These 15 T cell receptor beta chains came from one sample sequenced in a study of T cell responses to AZD1222 COVID-19 vaccine (dated by TCRdb to the early 2020s). Library construction relied on the immunoSEQ multiplex PCR assay. TCRdb retrieved this table from immuneACCESS and kept in-frame rearrangements only. Not all clones are present; in checked studies, unresolved V genes account for under half, and no reason is known for the remainder. This sample has over 60,000 clones in its table, and around 79% of those were observed once. The top ten constitute 23% of the sample. In light of the paper, this sample's time point label describes: baseline before first vaccination. This specimen's treatment or condition label, interpreted: meningococcal conjugate vaccine given as trial control. This specimen was peripheral blood, taken on day 0 of MenACWY control vaccination. These receptor sequences come from an adult in good health.

This clone is medium-sized within its sample. The chain is built from TRBV5-5 and TRBJ2-2, with unresolved D. V was cut by 1 base and J by 3 bases, with 4 bases left in between. Germline CDR1 SGHKS, CDR2 YYEKEE (reference sequence). CDR3 size: 13 residues. In DNA, the CDR3 is TGTGCCAGCAGCTTGTGGGACACCGGGGAGCTGTTTTTT. Amino acids: CASSLWDTGELFF.

The chain carries TRBV13 and TRBJ2-1; tentative D call: TRBD1 (5 bases). Germline V gene data show CDR1 as PRHDT and CDR2 as FYEKMQ (reference sequence). The CDR3 consists of 17 residues. V was clipped by 0 bases and J by 1 base, with 13 bases between them. The CDR3 DNA reads as TGTGCCAGCAGCTTAGGAAGGGGCCCTATGTCCTACAATGAGCAGTTCTTC. It encodes CASSLGRGPMSYNEQFF.

The J gene is TRBJ1-4, the V gene TRBV19; the D gene is possibly TRBD1 (5 bases). V shed 6 bases and J shed 0 bases, with 11 bases lying between them. Germline values: CDR1 LNHDA, CDR2 SQIVND (reference sequence). The CDR3 totals 15 residues. This chain's CDR3 is CASRRDGATNEKLFF. CDR3 DNA sequence: TGTGCCAGTAGAAGGGACGGAGCAACTAATGAAAAACTGTTTTTT.

This clone was counted only a few times. The V gene is TRBV5-1, the J gene TRBJ1-6; 8 bases match TRBD1. The V gene's germline CDR1 is SGHRS and CDR2 YFSETQ. The CDR3 length is 15 residues. The V segment lost 4 bases and the J segment 7 bases; nucleotides outside the gene matches: 7. In DNA, the CDR3 is TGCGCCAGCAGCACAGGACAGGGACTAAATTCACCCCTCCACTTT. It specifies CASSTGQGLNSPLHF.

The chain recombines TRBV30 with TRBJ1-6, with TRBD1 matching over 10 bases. The CDR3 sequence is 14 residues long. Looked up from germline, CDR1 is GTSNPN and CDR2 is SVGIG (reference sequence). Trimming removed 3 bases from V and 9 bases from J; junction bases left unmatched: 5. CDR3 DNA sequence: TGTGCCTGGAGATCCGGGACAGGGGTTTCACCCCTCCACTTT. The encoded protein is CAWRSGTGVSPLHF.

V usage is TRBV11-2 and J usage is TRBJ1-2; D perhaps matches TRBD1 (6 bases). Germline assignment: CDR1 SGHAT and CDR2 FQNNGV. The CDR3 sequence is 14 residues long. V lost 5 bases and J lost 4, with 14 bases in between. The DNA for the CDR3 is TGTGCCAGCAGCCCGAGCGGACAGATCTATGGCTACACCTTC. Protein product: CASSPSGQIYGYTF.

The table lists this clone with a count of one. The chain carries TRBV4-2 and TRBJ2-2; 7 nucleotides align to TRBD2. The CDR3 covers 15 residues. Germline V lookup: CDR1 LGHNA, CDR2 YNFKEQ. V lost 0 bases to trimming and J lost 3 bases; unmatched junction nucleotides: 1. The CDR3 sequence is CASSQDGGDTGELFF. The CDR3 DNA sequence: TGTGCCAGCAGCCAAGATGGGGGGGACACCGGGGAGCTGTTTTTT.

The chain joins TRBV19 to TRBJ2-6, with D unclear. Trimming cost V 9 bases and J 2 bases, with 8 bases left between them. CDR3 length: 13 amino acids. Germline CDR1 reads LNHDA; CDR2 reads SQIVND (reference sequence). The CDR3 DNA follows: TGTGCCAGCACGTGGGCTGGGGCCAACGTCCTGACTTTC. This codes for CASTWAGANVLTF.

The chain uses TRBV7-9 and TRBJ2-7, with 7 bases identical to TRBD1. Trimming at V came to 5 bases and at J to 7 bases, leaving 14 bases not matched to a gene. CDR3 length: 15 residues. From germline, CDR1 is SEHNR and CDR2 FQNEAQ (reference sequence). CDR3 residues: CASSDVGAAGGEQYF. CDR3 nucleotides: TGTGCCAGCAGCGACGTGGGCGCAGCAGGGGGAGAGCAGTACTTC. Variable domain in full (rest from reference TRBV7-9 and TRBJ2-7): DTGVSQNPRHKITKRGQNVTFRCDPISEHNRLYWYRQTLGQGPEFLTYFQNEAQLEKSRLLSDRFSAERPKGSFSTLEIQRTEQGDSAMYLCASSDVGAAGGEQYFGPGTRLTVT.

The chain carries TRBV12-2 and TRBJ2-1; the listed D gene, TRBD2, was not tested against the DNA. TRBV12-2 is termed a pseudogene. The CDR3 sequence is 21 residues long. The CDR3 DNA sequence: TGTGCAAGTCGCTTAGCGTGGGGGGCCTTCCTTCTAGCGGGAGTCTACAATGAGCAGTTCTTC. Protein: CASRLAWGAFLLAGVYNEQFF.

This clone was seen a few times. The CDR3 region is CSVGGTSTEAFF. Here the CDR3 DNA reads TGCAGCGTTGGGGGCACCTCCACTGAAGCTTTCTTT. The gene calls are TRBV29-1 and TRBJ1-1, with D tentatively TRBD1 (5 bases). Trimming removed 4 bases at V and 4 bases at J, with 10 bases between. Germline CDR1 SQVTM, CDR2 ANQGSEA. The CDR3 consists of 12 residues.

In its sample, this clone was seen once. V usage is TRBV10-3 and J usage is TRBJ1-1; 7 nucleotides line up with TRBD1. Unmatched junction bases numbered 5, after V lost 6 bases and J lost 1 base. The CDR3 is made up of 14 amino acids. Germline loops: CDR1 ENHRY, CDR2 SYGVKD. The CDR3 coding sequence is TGTGCCATCAGAGGGGGCGTGGGGAACACTGAAGCTTTCTTT. As protein: CAIRGGVGNTEAFF.

The chain is built from TRBV5-4 and TRBJ1-3; D call uncertain. The CDR3 length is 11 residues. The V gene lost 2 bases and the J gene lost 4 bases, with 1 base spanning the gap. Germline-derived CDR1 and CDR2 are SGHNT and YYREEE (reference sequence). CDR3 residues: CASSFGNTIYF. For the CDR3, the DNA is TGTGCCAGCAGCTTCGGAAACACCATATATTTT.

CDR3 DNA: TGTGCCAGCCGCCGGACTAGCGCAAGCTCCTACGAGCAGTACTTC. Translated: CASRRTSASSYEQYF. The rearrangement joins TRBV2 to TRBJ2-7, with 9 bases aligning to TRBD2. Per the germline V gene, CDR1 is SNHLY and CDR2 is FYNNEI. The CDR3 has 15 amino acids. Germline trimming cut 8 bases from V and 0 bases from J; bases unmatched to any gene: 8. Looking up the rest from reference TRBV2 and TRBJ2-7 gives the full variable domain: EPEVTQTPSHQVTQMGQEVILRCVPISNHLYFYWYRQILGQKVEFLVSFYNNEISEKSEIFDDQFSVERPDGSNFTLKIRSTKLEDSAMYFCASRRTSASSYEQYFGPGTRLTVT.

There are a few counts of this clone. The chain is built from TRBV11-2 and TRBJ1-1; TRBD1 agrees at 8 bases. CDR1 and CDR2 from the germline V gene are SGHAT and FQNNGV. The J segment lost 4 bases and the V segment lost 5 bases, leaving 6 bases of the junction unmatched. The CDR3 covers 14 residues. CDR3 DNA: TGTGCCAGCAGCCTCAACAGGGGGAGCACTGAAGCTTTCTTT. Encoded protein: CASSLNRGSTEAFF. Supplemented by reference TRBV11-2 and TRBJ1-1, the full variable domain reads EAGVAQSPRYKIIEKRQSVAFWCNPISGHATLYWYQQILGQGPKLLIQFQNNGVVDDSQLPKDRFSAERLKGVDSTLKIQPAKLEDSAVYLCASSLNRGSTEAFFGQGTRLTVV.